This entry lists 27 T cell receptor beta chains sequenced from one sample in a study of shared clonotypes between healthy human individuals. Naive CD8 cells, CD45RO-negative and positively selected for CCR7, excluded terminally differentiated effector memory CD45RA+ cells. Clones were read by immunoSEQ multiplex PCR, and TCRdb kept only the in-frame ones, dropping some. Altogether about 2,100,000 clones are present, about 92% being singletons, with the ten largest covering under 2%. Material: naive CD8+ T cells from PBMCs. These receptors came from a man aged 18 to 29 in good health. Some clones in this sample may be carry-over from other donors' samples.

The chain is built from TRBV6-4 and TRBJ2-1, with D perhaps TRBD2 (6 bases). The CDR3 has 16 amino acids. Trimming removed 0 bases at V and 9 bases at J, with 18 bases between. Germline V gene data show CDR1 as MRHNA and CDR2 as SNTAGT. CDR3 in DNA: TGTGCCAGCAGTGACTCGCGGGCTAGCGAAAGGGGTGAGCAGTTCTTC. It translates to CASSDSRASERGEQFF.

The chain joins TRBV27 to TRBJ2-1; 8 bases line up with TRBD2. CDR1 and CDR2 (germline): MNHEY, SMNVEV (reference sequence). The CDR3 has 17 amino acids. Trimming at V came to 0 bases and at J to 0 bases, leaving 4 bases not matched to a gene. The CDR3 spells CASSLSPGTSSYNEQFF. The CDR3 DNA reads TGTGCCAGCAGTTTATCCCCCGGGACTAGCTCCTACAATGAGCAGTTCTTC.

This clone was seen just once. The rearrangement uses TRBV28 and TRBJ2-1; 10 bases fit TRBD1. The CDR3 is made up of 15 amino acids. Germline V gene lookup returns CDR1 MDHEN and CDR2 SYDVKM. The ends lost 4 bases at V and 4 bases at J; junction bases unmatched: 4. The CDR3 DNA reads as TGTGCCAGCAGTTCACGACAGGGGGCGTACAATGAGCAGTTCTTC. Translated: CASSSRQGAYNEQFF.

The chain couples TRBV27 to TRBJ2-5; D could derive from TRBD1 or TRBD2 (5 bases each). Germline V gives CDR1 MNHEY, CDR2 SMNVEV (reference sequence). V was pared by 6 bases and J by 4 bases, with 18 bases between. The CDR3 length is 15 residues. CDR3 loop: CASSPGTSPGETQYF. DNA of the CDR3: TGTGCCAGCAGCCCCGGGACCTCCCCGGGAGAGACCCAGTACTTC.

This clone was recorded only once. The rearrangement links TRBV9 to TRBJ2-3, with 9 bases identical to TRBD2. The length of the CDR3 is 16 residues. V gave up 3 bases and J gave up 0 bases; unmatched junction bases: 5. Germline V gene sequence: CDR1 SGDLS, CDR2 YYNGEE. CDR3 amino acids: CASSAAGGYSTDTQYF. Here the CDR3 DNA reads TGTGCCAGCAGCGCAGCGGGAGGCTATAGCACAGATACGCAGTATTTT.

V is TRBV4-1 and J is TRBJ2-2; D perhaps matches TRBD2 (7 bases). V was shortened by 1 base and J by 6 bases, with 12 bases between the two germline ends. The CDR3 covers 15 residues. CDR1 is MGHRA and CDR2 is YSYEKL in the germline V gene. CDR3 sequence reads: CASSQVGGPAGELFF. CDR3 DNA sequence: TGCGCCAGCAGCCAAGTGGGGGGGCCCGCCGGGGAGCTGTTTTTT.

This clone was counted once. V gene TRBV6-1 combines with J gene TRBJ2-1, with 11 bases identical to TRBD2. Trimming cost V 8 bases and J 6 bases; bases outside gene matches: 9. Germline V gives CDR1 MNHNS, CDR2 SASEGT. This CDR3 contains 15 residues. The DNA for the CDR3 is TGTGCCAGCTGGCGACTAGCGGGGTTGCTCAATGAGCAGTTCTTC. Translating gives CASWRLAGLLNEQFF.

This chain connects TRBV7-6 to TRBJ1-3; TRBD1 might be the D (5 bases). The germline CDR1 and CDR2 sequences are SGHVS and FNYEAQ. V lost 7 bases and J lost 3, with 16 bases in between. The CDR3 is 15 residues long. Here the CDR3 reads CASTTWGKGGNTIYF. CDR3 DNA sequence: TGTGCCAGCACCACGTGGGGGAAGGGTGGAAACACCATATATTTT.

CDR3 coding DNA: TGTGCCAGCAGCGTAGCTGTAGCGGGAGGGCCGAGCAATGAGCAGTTCTTC. Protein: CASSVAVAGGPSNEQFF. This chain joins TRBV9 and TRBJ2-1; 11 bases fit TRBD2. Germline CDR1 SGDLS, CDR2 YYNGEE. J was trimmed by 6 bases and V by 0 bases; bases with no gene match: 8. This CDR3 is built from 17 residues. Drawing the rest from reference TRBV9 and TRBJ2-1, the complete variable domain is DSGVTQTPKHLITATGQRVTLRCSPRSGDLSVYWYQQSLDQGLQFLIQYYNGEERAKGNILERFSAQQFPDLHSELNLSSLELGDSALYFCASSVAVAGGPSNEQFFGPGTRLTVL.

The chain uses TRBV19 and TRBJ2-1; a possible D gene is TRBD2 (5 bases). CDR1 is LNHDA, CDR2 SQIVND, per germline (reference sequence). The length of the CDR3 is 15 residues. The V end lost 5 bases, the J end lost 2 bases, and 13 bases lay between the germline ends. The CDR3 protein is CASSASGWPYNEQFF. The CDR3 coding sequence is TGTGCCAGTAGTGCCTCGGGGTGGCCCTACAATGAGCAGTTCTTC.

Concerning this clone: This specimen includes other DNA sequences encoding the same CDR3. The chain combines TRBV7-9 with TRBJ2-1; D is unresolved. The CDR3 is 12 residues long. Germline V gene sequence: CDR1 SEHNR, CDR2 FQNEAQ (reference sequence). V shed 5 bases and J shed 4 bases, with 6 bases lying between them. Here the CDR3 DNA reads TGTGCCAGCAGCCATCCTTACAATGAGCAGTTCTTC. This gives the protein CASSHPYNEQFF.

This chain links TRBV28 with TRBJ2-1, with D perhaps assigned TRBD1 or TRBD2 (5 bases each). With 4 bases removed from V and 7 bases from J, the gap between germline ends came to 17 bases. The germline gives CDR1 MDHEN, CDR2 SYDVKM. This CDR3 has 15 residues. CDR3 DNA: TGTGCCAGCAGTTCCGGGACCTCACTGGGGAATGAGCAGTTCTTC. It specifies CASSSGTSLGNEQFF.

This clone was picked up one time. J is TRBJ2-1 and V is TRBV7-9; 9 bases are a match to TRBD2. The CDR3 length is 14 residues. The junction had 1 base not matched to a gene; V was cut back by 4 bases and J by 3 bases. Looked up from germline, CDR1 is SEHNR and CDR2 is FQNEAQ (reference sequence). CDR3 loop: CASSSSGDYNEQFF. CDR3 DNA: TGTGCCAGCAGCTCTAGCGGGGACTACAATGAGCAGTTCTTC.

CDR3 nucleotide sequence: TGTGCCAGCAGCTTTTTCCGGGGGCGAGATGAAGAGACCCAGTACTTC. Its translation is CASSFFRGRDEETQYF. The gene calls are TRBV13 and TRBJ2-5; D is tentatively TRBD1 or TRBD2 (6 bases each). The ends were cut back, 3 bases at V and 3 bases at J, with 17 bases in the middle. The CDR3 runs to 16 residues. From germline, CDR1 is PRHDT and CDR2 FYEKMQ (reference sequence).

The J gene is TRBJ1-5, the V gene TRBV4-1; D gene ambiguous. V was pared by 1 base and J by 9 bases, with 10 bases between. This CDR3 spans 13 amino acids. The V gene's germline CDR1 is MGHRA and CDR2 YSYEKL. The CDR3 region is CASSQASERPQHF. The DNA for the CDR3 is TGCGCCAGCAGCCAAGCCTCGGAGCGGCCCCAGCATTTT.

The count of this clone is one. CDR3 in amino acids: CASSSREFYSNQPQHF. In DNA form, the CDR3 reads TGTGCCAGCAGTTCCAGGGAATTCTATAGCAATCAGCCCCAGCATTTT. The chain joins TRBV28 to TRBJ1-5; tentative D call: TRBD1 (5 bases). The CDR3 is made up of 16 amino acids. Per the germline V gene, CDR1 is MDHEN and CDR2 is SYDVKM. V was pared by 4 bases and J by 0 bases, with 13 bases between.

In this sample, this clone turned up once. The chain uses TRBV5-6 and TRBJ2-6, with D unclear. CDR1 and CDR2 (germline): SGHDT, YYEEEE. The CDR3 totals 15 residues. V dropped 1 base and J dropped 8 bases, with 13 bases sitting between them. The CDR3 loop reads CASSLHRKMTNVLTF. DNA for the CDR3: TGTGCCAGCAGCTTGCACAGAAAAATGACCAACGTCCTGACTTTC.

J is TRBJ2-5 and V is TRBV19, with 11 bases that match TRBD2. CDR3 size: 15 residues. Germline CDR1 LNHDA, CDR2 SQIVND (reference sequence). V was clipped by 6 bases and J by 2 bases; unmatched bases: 5. The CDR3 DNA sequence: TGTGCCAGTAGCATGACTAGCGGGGTACAAGAGACCCAGTACTTC. This encodes CASSMTSGVQETQYF.

This clone was picked up one time. This chain links TRBV19 with TRBJ1-4; D is undetermined. The CDR3 totals 12 residues. The V end was cut by 5 bases, the J end by 5 bases, with 6 bases between. The V gene's germline CDR1 is LNHDA and CDR2 SQIVND (reference sequence). CDR3 DNA sequence: TGTGCCAGTAGTCCCATAAATGAAAAACTGTTTTTT. This encodes CASSPINEKLFF.

This chain uses TRBV10-1 with TRBJ2-1; D unresolved. The CDR3 spans 14 residues. Germline CDR1 WNHNN, CDR2 SYGVQD (reference sequence). Trimming removed 2 bases at V and 1 base at J, with 6 bases between. In DNA, the CDR3 is TGCGCCAGCAGTGAGGATCAGTCCTACAATGAGCAGTTCTTC. It specifies CASSEDQSYNEQFF.

This chain joins TRBV19 and TRBJ2-7, with D possibly TRBD2 on 6 matching bases. V shed 5 bases and J shed 0 bases, with 8 bases lying between them. This CDR3 has 13 amino acids. From germline, CDR1 is LNHDA and CDR2 SQIVND (reference sequence). As DNA, the CDR3 is TGTGCCAGTAGTGCGGGACCCTCCTACGAGCAGTACTTC. Protein sequence: CASSAGPSYEQYF.

This clone appeared once. The chain combines TRBV7-3 with TRBJ2-1; 9 nucleotides agree with TRBD1. The germline V gene has CDR1 SGHTA and CDR2 FQGTGA. The CDR3 runs to 16 residues. The V and J ends lost 5 bases and 5 bases, in that order; junction bases with no gene match: 10. The CDR3 coding sequence is TGTGCCAGCAGCCAAACAGGGGGCTCGGGCCACAATGAGCAGTTCTTC. Its translation: CASSQTGGSGHNEQFF.

The chain is built from TRBV28 and TRBJ2-7; D is perhaps TRBD2 (7 bases). Germline V gene data show CDR1 as MDHEN and CDR2 as SYDVKM. CDR3 length: 16 residues. The ends were cut back, 2 bases at V and 3 bases at J, with 17 bases in the middle. The CDR3 here is CASSLGVGEGDYEQYF. Here the CDR3 DNA reads TGTGCCAGCAGTTTAGGTGTTGGGGAGGGGGACTACGAGCAGTACTTC.

The genes are TRBV4-3 and TRBJ2-1, with 7 bases aligning to TRBD2. CDR3 size: 16 residues. Germline V gives CDR1 LGHNA, CDR2 YSLEER. The V segment lost 6 bases and the J segment 3 bases; nucleotides outside the gene matches: 11. This chain's CDR3 is CASSLETSRGYNEQFF. The CDR3 bases are TGCGCCAGCAGTTTGGAGACTAGCCGGGGCTACAATGAGCAGTTCTTC.

Comment on this clone: Other DNA sequences in this sample translate to the same CDR3. V is TRBV4-1 and J is TRBJ2-7; 7 bases fit TRBD2. The CDR3 length is 14 residues. V lost 3 bases to trimming and J lost 4 bases; unmatched junction nucleotides: 6. Per the germline V gene, CDR1 is MGHRA and CDR2 is YSYEKL. CDR3 in amino acids: CASSQAGRGYEQYF. The CDR3 region has the DNA TGCGCCAGCAGCCAGGCAGGGAGGGGATACGAGCAGTACTTC.

The V and J genes are TRBV27 and TRBJ1-1; D gene uncertain. Germline CDR1 is MNHEY and CDR2 is SMNVEV (reference sequence). V was clipped by 5 bases and J by 1 base, with 14 bases between them. CDR3 size: 15 residues. The CDR3 DNA follows: TGTGCCAGCAGTCTCTACTTTATGCCGAACACTGAAGCTTTCTTT. Its protein product is CASSLYFMPNTEAFF.

The chain has TRBV4-3 and TRBJ1-4, with 7 bases identical to TRBD1. J gave up 3 bases and V 4 bases, and 8 bases lay outside the gene matches. Germline lookup yields CDR1 LGHNA and CDR2 YSLEER. The CDR3 extends over 16 amino acids. The CDR3 bases are TGCGCCAGCAGCCCTAGACGACAGGGCCCTAATGAAAAACTGTTTTTT. It yields the protein CASSPRRQGPNEKLFF.